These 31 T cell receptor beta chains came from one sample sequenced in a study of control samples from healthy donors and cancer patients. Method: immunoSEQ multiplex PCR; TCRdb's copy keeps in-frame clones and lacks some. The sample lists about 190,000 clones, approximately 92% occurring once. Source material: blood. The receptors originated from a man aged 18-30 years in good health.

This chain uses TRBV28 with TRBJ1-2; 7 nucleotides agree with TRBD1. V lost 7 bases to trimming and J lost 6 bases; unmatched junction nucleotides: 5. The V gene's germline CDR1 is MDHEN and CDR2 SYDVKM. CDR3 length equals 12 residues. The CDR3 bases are TGTGCCAGCATTACAGGGGCTGATGGCTACACCTTC. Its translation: CASITGADGYTF.

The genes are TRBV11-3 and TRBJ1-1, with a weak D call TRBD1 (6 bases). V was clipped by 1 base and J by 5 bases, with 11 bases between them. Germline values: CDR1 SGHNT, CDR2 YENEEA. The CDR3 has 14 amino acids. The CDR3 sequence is CASSLGGRGTEAFF. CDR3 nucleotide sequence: TGTGCCAGCAGCTTAGGGGGGCGAGGTACTGAAGCTTTCTTT.

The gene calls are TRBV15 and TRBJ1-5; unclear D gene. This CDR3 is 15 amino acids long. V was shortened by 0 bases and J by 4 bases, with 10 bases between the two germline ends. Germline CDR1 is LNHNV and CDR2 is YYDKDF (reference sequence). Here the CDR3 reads CATSRDREGNQPQHF. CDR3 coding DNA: TGTGCCACCAGCAGAGATCGAGAAGGGAATCAGCCCCAGCATTTT. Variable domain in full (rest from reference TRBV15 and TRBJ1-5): DAMVIQNPRYQVTQFGKPVTLSCSQTLNHNVMYWYQQKSSQAPKLLFHYYDKDFNNEADTPDNFQSRRPNTSFCFLDIRSPGLGDTAMYLCATSRDREGNQPQHFGDGTRLSIL.

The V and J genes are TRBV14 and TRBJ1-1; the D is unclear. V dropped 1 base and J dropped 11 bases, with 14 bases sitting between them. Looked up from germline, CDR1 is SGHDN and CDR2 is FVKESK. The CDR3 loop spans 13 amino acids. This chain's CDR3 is CASSQGWHPGAFF. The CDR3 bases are TGTGCCAGCAGCCAAGGGTGGCACCCTGGGGCTTTCTTT.

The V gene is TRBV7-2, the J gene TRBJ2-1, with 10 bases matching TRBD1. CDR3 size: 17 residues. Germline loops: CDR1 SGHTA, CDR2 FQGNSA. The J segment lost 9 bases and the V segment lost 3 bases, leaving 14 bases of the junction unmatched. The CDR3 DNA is TGTGCCAGCAGCTTTGTAGGGACAGGGGCCCTTGGATCTGAGCAGTTCTTC. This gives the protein CASSFVGTGALGSEQFF.

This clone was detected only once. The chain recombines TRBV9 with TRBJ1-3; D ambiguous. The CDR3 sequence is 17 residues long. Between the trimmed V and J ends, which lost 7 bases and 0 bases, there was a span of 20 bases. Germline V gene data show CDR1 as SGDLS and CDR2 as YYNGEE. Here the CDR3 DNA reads TGTGCCAGCGACTCATCCCCCCTTTACACCTCTGGAAACACCATATATTTT. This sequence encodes CASDSSPLYTSGNTIYF.

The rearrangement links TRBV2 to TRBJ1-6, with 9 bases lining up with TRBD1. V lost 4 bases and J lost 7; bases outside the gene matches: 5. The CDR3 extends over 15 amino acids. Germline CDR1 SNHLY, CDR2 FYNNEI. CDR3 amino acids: CASSGWTGENSPLHF. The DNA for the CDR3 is TGTGCCAGCAGTGGATGGACAGGGGAAAATTCACCCCTCCACTTT.

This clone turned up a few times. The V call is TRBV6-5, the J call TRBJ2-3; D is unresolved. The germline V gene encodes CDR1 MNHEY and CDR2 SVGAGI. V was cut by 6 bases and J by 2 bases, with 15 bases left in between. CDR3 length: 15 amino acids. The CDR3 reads CASSRRGPYTDTQYF. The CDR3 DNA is TGTGCCAGCAGCCGCCGCGGTCCTTACACAGATACGCAGTATTTT.

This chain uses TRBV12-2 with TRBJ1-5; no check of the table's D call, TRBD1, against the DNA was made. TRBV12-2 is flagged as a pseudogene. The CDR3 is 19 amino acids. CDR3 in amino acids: CASRLGFDRWGSGDQPQHF. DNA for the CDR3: TGTGCAAGTCGCTTAGGTTTTGACAGATGGGGATCGGGCGATCAGCCCCAGCATTTT.

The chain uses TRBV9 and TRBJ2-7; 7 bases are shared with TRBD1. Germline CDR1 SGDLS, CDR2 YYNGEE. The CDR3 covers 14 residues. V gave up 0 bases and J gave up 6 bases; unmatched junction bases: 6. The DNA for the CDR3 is TGTGCCAGCAGCGTAGAGGGGGCTCTATCCGAGCAGTACTTC. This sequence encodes CASSVEGALSEQYF.

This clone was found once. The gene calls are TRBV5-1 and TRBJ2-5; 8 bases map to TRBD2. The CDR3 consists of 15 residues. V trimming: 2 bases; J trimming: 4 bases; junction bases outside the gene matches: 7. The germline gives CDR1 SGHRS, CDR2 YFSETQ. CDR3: CASSFNGGGRETQYF. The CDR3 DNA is TGCGCCAGCAGCTTTAACGGGGGGGGCCGAGAGACCCAGTACTTC.

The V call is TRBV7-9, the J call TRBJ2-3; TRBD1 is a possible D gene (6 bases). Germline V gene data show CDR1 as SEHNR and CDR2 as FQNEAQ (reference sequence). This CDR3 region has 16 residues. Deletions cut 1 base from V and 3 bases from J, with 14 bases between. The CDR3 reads CASSLDRVLGTDTQYF. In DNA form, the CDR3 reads TGTGCCAGCAGCTTAGACAGGGTGTTGGGGACAGATACGCAGTATTTT.

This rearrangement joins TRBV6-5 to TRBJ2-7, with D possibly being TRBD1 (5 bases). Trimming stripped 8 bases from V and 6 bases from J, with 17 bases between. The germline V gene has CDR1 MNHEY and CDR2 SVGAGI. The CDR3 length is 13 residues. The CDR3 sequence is CASGRDRRFEQYF. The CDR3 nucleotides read TGTGCCAGCGGCAGGGATCGGCGCTTCGAGCAGTACTTC.

Here the CDR3 reads CASSVSTSPNTGELFF. In DNA, the CDR3 is TGTGCCAGCAGCGTATCTACTAGCCCTAACACCGGGGAGCTGTTTTTT. V usage is TRBV9 and J usage is TRBJ2-2, with TRBD2 as a possible D gene (6 bases). Germline CDR1 reads SGDLS; CDR2 reads YYNGEE. V was pared by 1 base and J by 2 bases, with 12 bases between. The CDR3 spans 16 residues.

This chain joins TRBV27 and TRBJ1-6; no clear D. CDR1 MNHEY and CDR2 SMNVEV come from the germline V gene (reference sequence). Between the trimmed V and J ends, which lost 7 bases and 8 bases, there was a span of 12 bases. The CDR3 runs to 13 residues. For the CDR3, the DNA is TGTGCCAGCAAAAAGCAGAAGCATTCACCCCTCCACTTT. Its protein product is CASKKQKHSPLHF.

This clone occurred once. CDR3 protein: CASSLGLNEQYF. DNA of the CDR3: TGTGCCAGCAGCTTAGGACTAAACGAGCAGTACTTC. The chain employs TRBV7-9 and TRBJ2-7; TRBD2 is a possible D gene (5 bases). Trimming removed 1 base at V and 5 bases at J, with 6 bases between. Germline assignment: CDR1 SEHNR and CDR2 FQNEAQ (reference sequence). The CDR3 runs 12 residues. Looking up the rest from reference TRBV7-9 and TRBJ2-7 gives the full variable domain: DTGVSQNPRHKITKRGQNVTFRCDPISEHNRLYWYRQTLGQGPEFLTYFQNEAQLEKSRLLSDRFSAERPKGSFSTLEIQRTEQGDSAMYLCASSLGLNEQYFGPGTRLTVT.

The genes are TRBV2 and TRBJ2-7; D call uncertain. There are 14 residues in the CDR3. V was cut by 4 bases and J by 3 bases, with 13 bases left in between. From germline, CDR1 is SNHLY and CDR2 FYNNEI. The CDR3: CASSALGNYYEQYF. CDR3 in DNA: TGTGCCAGCAGTGCCCTAGGGAACTACTACGAGCAGTACTTC.

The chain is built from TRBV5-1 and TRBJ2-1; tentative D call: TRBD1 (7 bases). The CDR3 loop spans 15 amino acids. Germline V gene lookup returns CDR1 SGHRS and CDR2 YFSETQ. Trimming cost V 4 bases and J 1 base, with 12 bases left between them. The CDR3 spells CASSPRDSSYNEQFF. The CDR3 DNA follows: TGCGCCAGCAGCCCGCGGGACAGTTCCTACAATGAGCAGTTCTTC.

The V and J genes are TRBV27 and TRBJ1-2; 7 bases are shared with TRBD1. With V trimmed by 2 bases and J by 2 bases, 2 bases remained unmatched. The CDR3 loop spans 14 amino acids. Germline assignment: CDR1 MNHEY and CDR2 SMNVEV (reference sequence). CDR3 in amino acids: CASSLRTGNYGYTF. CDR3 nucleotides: TGTGCCAGCAGTTTAAGGACAGGAAACTATGGCTACACCTTC.

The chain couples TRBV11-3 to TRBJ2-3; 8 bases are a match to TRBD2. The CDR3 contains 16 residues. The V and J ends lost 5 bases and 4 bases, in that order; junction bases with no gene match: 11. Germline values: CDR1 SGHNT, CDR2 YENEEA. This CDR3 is CASSPRGDANADTQYF. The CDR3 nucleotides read TGTGCCAGCAGCCCGCGGGGGGACGCCAACGCAGATACGCAGTATTTT.

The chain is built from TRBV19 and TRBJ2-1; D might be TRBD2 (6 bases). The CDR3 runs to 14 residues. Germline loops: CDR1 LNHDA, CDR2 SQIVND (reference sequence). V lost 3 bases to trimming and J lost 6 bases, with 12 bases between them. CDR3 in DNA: TGTGCCAGTAGTATGAGCGGGTCCATCAATGAGCAGTTCTTC. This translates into CASSMSGSINEQFF.

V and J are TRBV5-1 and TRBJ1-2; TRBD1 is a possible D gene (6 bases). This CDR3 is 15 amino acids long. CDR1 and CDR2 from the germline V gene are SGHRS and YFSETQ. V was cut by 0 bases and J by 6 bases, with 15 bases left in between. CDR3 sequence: CASSLEFGQMDGYTF. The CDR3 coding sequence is TGCGCCAGCAGCTTGGAGTTTGGACAGATGGATGGCTACACCTTC.

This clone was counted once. The CDR3 sequence is CASSSLTSGEGPGELFF. The CDR3 nucleotides read TGTGCCAGCAGCTCCCTTACTAGCGGGGAGGGGCCCGGGGAGCTGTTTTTT. V usage is TRBV28 and J usage is TRBJ2-2, with TRBD2 matching 10 bases. Germline loops: CDR1 MDHEN, CDR2 SYDVKM. The CDR3 has 17 residues. V shed 6 bases and J 6 bases; nucleotides not matched to a gene: 13. The whole variable domain, remainder taken from reference TRBV28 and TRBJ2-2, is DVKVTQSSRYLVKRTGEKVFLECVQDMDHENMFWYRQDPGLGLRLIYFSYDVKMKEKGDIPEGYSVSREKKERFSLILESASTNQTSMYLCASSSLTSGEGPGELFFGEGSRLTVL.

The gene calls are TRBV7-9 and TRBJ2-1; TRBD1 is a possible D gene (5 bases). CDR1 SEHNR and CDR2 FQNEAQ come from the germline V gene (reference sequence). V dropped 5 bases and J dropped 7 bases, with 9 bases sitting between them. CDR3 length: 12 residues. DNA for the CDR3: TGTGCCAGCAGCCTGACAGCAAATGAGCAGTTCTTC. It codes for CASSLTANEQFF.

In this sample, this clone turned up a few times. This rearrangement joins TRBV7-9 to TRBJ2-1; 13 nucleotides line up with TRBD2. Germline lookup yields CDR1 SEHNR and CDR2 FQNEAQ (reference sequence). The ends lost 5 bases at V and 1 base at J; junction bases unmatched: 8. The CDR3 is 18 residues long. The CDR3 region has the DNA TGTGCCAGCAGCCCTACTAGCGGGGGGGCCAGGTCCTACAATGAGCAGTTCTTC. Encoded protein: CASSPTSGGARSYNEQFF.

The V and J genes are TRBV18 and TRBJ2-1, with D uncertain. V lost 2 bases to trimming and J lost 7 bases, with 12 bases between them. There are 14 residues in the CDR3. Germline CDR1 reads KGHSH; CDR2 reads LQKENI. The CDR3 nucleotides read TGTGCCAGCTCACCAGGTGAAGGGCGAAATGAGCAGTTCTTC. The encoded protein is CASSPGEGRNEQFF. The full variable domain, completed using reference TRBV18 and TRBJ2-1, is NAGVMQNPRHLVRRRGQEARLRCSPMKGHSHVYWYRQLPEEGLKFMVYLQKENIIDESGMPKERFSAEFPKEGPSILRIQQVVRGDSAAYFCASSPGEGRNEQFFGPGTRLTVL.

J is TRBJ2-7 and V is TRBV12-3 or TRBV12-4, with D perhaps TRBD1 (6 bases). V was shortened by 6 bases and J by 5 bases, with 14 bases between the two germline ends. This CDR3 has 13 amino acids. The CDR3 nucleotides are TGTGCCAGCAGCCTTGGACAGATAGACGAGCAGTACTTC. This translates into CASSLGQIDEQYF.

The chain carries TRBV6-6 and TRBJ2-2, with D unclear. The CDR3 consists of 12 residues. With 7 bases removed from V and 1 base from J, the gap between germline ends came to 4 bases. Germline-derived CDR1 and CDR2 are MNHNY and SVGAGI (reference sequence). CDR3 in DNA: TGTGCCAGCACTCTGAACACCGGGGAGCTGTTTTTT. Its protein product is CASTLNTGELFF.

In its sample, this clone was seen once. CDR3 sequence reads: CASSVGGTPFLGSYNEQFF. CDR3 DNA sequence: TGTGCCAGCAGCGTAGGCGGGACACCCTTCCTCGGCTCCTACAATGAGCAGTTCTTC. This chain uses TRBV9 with TRBJ2-1; D might be TRBD1 or TRBD2, each matching 6 bases. There are 19 residues in the CDR3. V was trimmed by 0 bases and J by 0 bases, leaving 19 bases between them. Germline V gene lookup returns CDR1 SGDLS and CDR2 YYNGEE.

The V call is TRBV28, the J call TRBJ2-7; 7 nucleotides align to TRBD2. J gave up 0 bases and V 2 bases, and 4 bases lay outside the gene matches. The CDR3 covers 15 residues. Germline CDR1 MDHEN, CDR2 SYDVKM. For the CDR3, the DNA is TGTGCCAGCAGTTTAGCTAGCGGCGCCTCCTACGAGCAGTACTTC. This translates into CASSLASGASYEQYF.

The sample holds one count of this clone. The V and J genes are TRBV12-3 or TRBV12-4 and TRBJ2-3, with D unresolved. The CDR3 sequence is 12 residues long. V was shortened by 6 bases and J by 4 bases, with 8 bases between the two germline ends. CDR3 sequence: CASSPVPDTQYF. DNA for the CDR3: TGTGCCAGCAGCCCCGTTCCAGATACGCAGTATTTT.